This T cell receptor (beta chain) was identified during a study of blood T cell repertoires in COVID-19. As for the study in general: Collection of acute and convalescent COVID-19 samples took place in the United States, Italy and Spain. PBMCs, B-cell-depleted T cells, or T cells provided the cDNA or gDNA that made up the material.

V gave up 1 base and J gave up 3 bases; unmatched junction bases: 5. Germline V gives CDR1 SGHTA, CDR2 FQGTGA. The CDR3 length is 16 residues. Original methodology: For nucleated cells, counts were estimated from reference gene primer amplification. Sequencing used immunoSEQ multiplex PCR; TCRdb keeps in-frame clones, though not all of them. The V and J calls and clone size were taken over from that table, and D and trimming were inferred from the DNA. The sample shows approximately 110,000 clones, more than 80% of them seen only once. The genes are TRBV7-3 and TRBJ2-2, with 7 positions matching TRBD1. The sample was peripheral blood. The clonotype was recovered from a human donor in a cohort sampled during active COVID-19. CDR3 nucleotide sequence: TGTGCCAGCAGCTTAATCAACGGACAGGACACCGGGGAGCTGTTTTTT. Translating it yields CASSLINGQDTGELFF.